The clone carrying this T cell receptor (beta chain) was detected only a few times. The sample is drawn from a study of human T cells and chemical hapten exposure. Study-level background: Read at 6 days, the patch tests placed 0.01% DPC on the upper back.

Individual cDNA molecules each carried unique molecular identifiers attached by the library. In TCRdb, the RACE reads were re-called with MiXCR into one record per CDR3 protein. The sample includes some 88,000 distinct CDR3 sequences, 9.5% to 11% of them seen just once. Time point noted: patch test 2, 6 weeks after DPC sensitization. Treatment: therapeutic diphenylcyclopropenone sensitization with weekly scalp DPC. Sample donors consisted of patients with alopecia, aged 18 to 70 years, who were suitable for DPC. The template was total RNA from unfractionated whole blood. Germline CDR1 reads GTSNPN; CDR2 reads SVGIG (reference sequence). This CDR3 has 15 residues. The V and J ends lost 1 base and 0 bases respectively, with 10 bases between them.

The source was whole blood, collected in connection with sensitization to the hapten diphenylcyclopropenone (DPC). The TCR comes from a man in his forties or fifties with alopecia areata. Some clones in this sample may be carry-over from other donors' samples. The chain uses TRBV30 and TRBJ1-3; D gene ambiguous. This CDR3 is CAWSGQLSSGNTIYF. CDR3 bases: TGTGCCTGGAGTGGGCAGCTGAGCTCTGGAAACACCATATATTTT.